The source of this T cell receptor (beta chain) is a study of neurological immune-mediated disorders. This clonotype has ten or more counts. In each sequencing run, over 180 million TCR-beta sequences were generated from 15-18 subjects. TCRdb recomputed calls from the 5' RACE reads with MiXCR, one row per CDR3 protein. Here the sample spans fewer than 60,000 distinct CDR3 sequences, over 9% being singletons. This CDR3 comprises 18 residues. The V gene lost 6 bases and the J gene lost 1 base, with 19 bases spanning the gap. The sequencing sample was made of PBMCs. The chain uses TRBV12-3 or TRBV12-4 and TRBJ2-6; possibly TRBD1 or TRBD2 for D (5 bases each). This TCR was recovered from a man in his 70s with HTLV-1-associated myelopathy (HAM/TSP). The CDR3 DNA reads as TGTGCCAGCAGCCCCTGGGGGACCTCCAAATCTGGGGCCAACGTCCTGACTTTC. Its translation: CASSPWGTSKSGANVLTF.